Below are 27 T cell receptor beta chains sequenced from a single sample in a study of regulatory T cells in long-lasting Graves disease. Noted time point: persistent/refractory GD, antithyroid drugs over 5 years with positive TRAb. From RNA extracted from PBMCs, the TCR library was made. Library construction for TCR beta used iRepertoire HTBI primers and Arm-PCR of CDR3 regions. TCRdb re-derived calls from the multiplex PCR reads in MiXCR, one entry per CDR3 protein. Of around 460,000 distinct CDR3 sequences in the sample, less than 25% are singletons; the top ten hold over 10%. Sequencing was performed on peripheral blood mononuclear cells (PBMCs), taken when the disease was refractory, from a patient treated with antithyroid drugs. The source is a female donor with Graves disease.

There are a few counts of this clonotype. The rearrangement joins TRBV6-5 to TRBJ2-2; 9 nucleotides agree with TRBD2. Germline V gives CDR1 MNHEY, CDR2 SVGAGI. V lost 2 bases to trimming and J lost 7 bases; unmatched junction nucleotides: 14. The CDR3 is 18 amino acids. The CDR3 protein is CASSYNPGSSGTNGELFF. CDR3 DNA sequence: TGTGCCAGCAGTTACAACCCGGGTTCTAGCGGGACTAACGGGGAGCTGTTTTTT.

This clonotype was counted a single time. The chain uses TRBV19 and TRBJ2-1; TRBD2 matches 8 bases. V was pared by 3 bases and J by 6 bases, with 4 bases of the junction left unmatched. Germline V lookup: CDR1 LNHDA, CDR2 SQIVND (reference sequence). The CDR3 runs to 14 residues. The chain's CDR3 is CASSIGLAGNEQFF. The DNA of the CDR3 is TGTGCCAGTAGTATCGGACTAGCAGGCAATGAGCAGTTCTTC. Looking up the rest from reference TRBV19 and TRBJ2-1 gives the full variable domain: DGGITQSPKYLFRKEGQNVTLSCEQNLNHDAMYWYRQDPGQGLRLIYYSQIVNDFQKGDIAEGYSVSREKKESFPLTVTSAQKNPTAFYLCASSIGLAGNEQFFGPGTRLTVL.

This clonotype has a count of ten or more. V is TRBV30 and J is TRBJ1-1; 9 nucleotides line up with TRBD1. V shed 3 bases, J shed 6 bases, and the junction held 2 bases outside the gene matches. CDR1 is GTSNPN and CDR2 is SVGIG in the germline V gene (reference sequence). The CDR3 is made up of 12 amino acids. The CDR3 here is CAWRRDRAEAFF. The CDR3 region has the DNA TGTGCCTGGAGGCGGGACAGGGCTGAAGCTTTCTTT.

This clonotype has a count of ten or more. The chain uses TRBV12-3 or TRBV12-4 and TRBJ2-5, with D maybe TRBD1 (5 bases). The CDR3 is made up of 14 amino acids. V was pared by 2 bases and J by 1 base, with 8 bases between. The CDR3 reads CASSLWGAQETQYF. CDR3 nucleotide sequence: TGTGCCAGCAGTTTATGGGGCGCCCAAGAGACCCAGTACTTC.

The V gene is TRBV29-1, the J gene TRBJ2-7; D may be TRBD1 (5 bases). The CDR3 contains 13 residues. The V gene's germline CDR1 is SQVTM and CDR2 ANQGSEA. The CDR3 sequence is CAGWPGKRDEQYF. The CDR3 DNA follows: TGCGCAGGGTGGCCAGGGAAAAGGGACGAGCAGTACTTC.

The sample holds many counts of this clonotype. The V call is TRBV28, the J call TRBJ2-4, with D maybe TRBD1 (5 bases). Germline-derived CDR1 and CDR2 are MDHEN and SYDVKM. Trimming shortened V by 6 bases and J by 4 bases, and 19 bases separated the two germline ends. This CDR3 spans 16 amino acids. DNA for the CDR3: TGTGCCAGCAGCTCAGGGCGTCTCGTCGTAAAAAACATTCAGTACTTC. It yields the protein CASSSGRLVVKNIQYF. The full variable domain, its missing parts supplied by reference TRBV28 and TRBJ2-4, is DVKVTQSSRYLVKRTGEKVFLECVQDMDHENMFWYRQDPGLGLRLIYFSYDVKMKEKGDIPEGYSVSREKKERFSLILESASTNQTSMYLCASSSGRLVVKNIQYFGAGTRLSVL.

This clonotype was seen a single time. The chain employs TRBV15 and TRBJ2-3, with 10 bases fitting TRBD2. CDR1 and CDR2 from the germline V gene are LNHNV and YYDKDF (reference sequence). The CDR3 covers 15 residues. V trimming: 4 bases; J trimming: 5 bases; junction bases outside the gene matches: 6. CDR3 DNA: TGTGCCACCAGCACCAGCGGGGGGGCCGGAGATACGCAGTATTTT. This codes for CATSTSGGAGDTQYF.

This rearrangement joins TRBV4-2 to TRBJ2-7, with 9 bases that match TRBD2. Germline V CDR1 and CDR2: LGHNA, YNFKEQ. The CDR3 contains 14 residues. V gave up 1 base and J gave up 9 bases; unmatched junction bases: 7. The CDR3 DNA reads TGTGCCAGCAGCCAAGCGACTAGCGGCGGCGGGCAGTACTTC. Protein: CASSQATSGGGQYF.

This clonotype was detected a few times. The chain recombines TRBV3-1 with TRBJ1-5, with D tentatively TRBD1 (5 bases). Germline assignment: CDR1 LGHDT and CDR2 YNNKEL (reference sequence). Trimming took 4 bases from V and 3 from J, leaving 10 bases between them. This CDR3 has 14 residues. The CDR3 loop is CASSLEGANQPQHF. CDR3 in DNA: TGTGCCAGCAGCCTAGAAGGGGCCAATCAGCCCCAGCATTTT.

This clonotype was seen only a few times. The CDR3 here is CASSQGSRAGELFF. CDR3 in DNA: TGTGCCAGCAGCCAAGGGTCGAGAGCCGGGGAGCTGTTTTTT. The J gene is TRBJ2-2, the V gene TRBV3-1, with D unclear. V was clipped by 1 base and J by 6 bases, with 9 bases between them. This CDR3 is 14 amino acids long. The germline CDR1 and CDR2 sequences are LGHDT and YNNKEL (reference sequence).

Note on this clonotype: A much larger clone differs by one base, so this may be a read error. The chain recombines TRBV6-1 with TRBJ1-1, with a weak D call TRBD1 (5 bases). CDR1 is MNHNS and CDR2 is SASEGT in the germline V gene. The CDR3 runs 16 residues. CDR3 protein: CTSSPGTAPRDTEAFF. DNA for the CDR3: TGTACCAGCAGTCCTGGGACCGCGCCGCGGGACACTGAAGCTTTCTTT.

Of note for this clonotype: A single base separates this from a much larger clone, so it may be a read error. V and J are TRBV6-5 and TRBJ2-7; 8 nucleotides align to TRBD1. The germline CDR1 and CDR2 sequences are MNHEY and SVGAGI. The CDR3 is made up of 13 amino acids. The DNA for the CDR3 is TGTGGCAGCAGTTGGGACAGGATGTACGAGCAGTACTTC. This gives the protein CGSSWDRMYEQYF.

Note on this clonotype: A much larger clone sits a single nucleotide away, making a read error possible. This likely comes from a read error, as the CDR3 has no conserved phenylalanine or tryptophan at its end. The J gene is TRBJ1-1, the V gene TRBV2; 8 nucleotides line up with TRBD1. With V trimmed by 2 bases and J by 4 bases, 6 bases remained unmatched. Per the germline V gene, CDR1 is SNHLY and CDR2 is FYNNEI. The CDR3 runs to 15 residues. Here the CDR3 reads CASSESPGGRTEAFL. The CDR3 DNA is TGTGCCAGCAGTGAATCCCCAGGGGGCCGCACTGAAGCTTTCTTA.

This clonotype has a handful of counts. The chain employs TRBV3-1 and TRBJ1-2; possible D gene TRBD1, 6 bases. With 4 bases removed from V and 2 bases from J, the gap between germline ends came to 8 bases. Germline CDR1 reads LGHDT; CDR2 reads YNNKEL (reference sequence). The CDR3 is 13 amino acids. As DNA, the CDR3 is TGTGCCAGCAGCCGGGACACCAACTATGGCTACACCTTC. Amino acids: CASSRDTNYGYTF.

V gene TRBV5-1 combines with J gene TRBJ1-3; a possible D gene is TRBD1 (5 bases). V dropped 6 bases and J dropped 0 bases, with 7 bases sitting between them. The CDR3 is 13 residues long. Germline CDR1 is SGHRS and CDR2 is YFSETQ. CDR3: CASMGLSGNTIYF. The CDR3 coding sequence is TGCGCCAGCATGGGACTCTCTGGAAACACCATATATTTT.

The gene calls are TRBV20-1 and TRBJ1-6, with D perhaps TRBD1 (5 bases). Germline lookup yields CDR1 DFQATT and CDR2 SNEGSKA (reference sequence). This CDR3 spans 15 amino acids. Trimming left V 3 bases short and J 9 bases short, with 18 bases between. CDR3 sequence (DNA): TGCAGTGCTAGTTCGGGGCGTGGGCTACTTTCACCCCTCCACTTT. It yields the protein CSASSGRGLLSPLHF.

This clonotype was recorded many times. The chain uses TRBV11-3 and TRBJ1-1; 8 bases are a match to TRBD1. V was clipped by 5 bases and J by 6 bases; unmatched bases: 5. The CDR3 covers 13 residues. CDR1 is SGHNT, CDR2 YENEEA, per germline. This CDR3 reads CASSGQGRPEAFF. For the CDR3, the DNA is TGTGCCAGCAGCGGACAGGGCAGGCCTGAAGCTTTCTTT.

The chain links TRBV5-1 to TRBJ1-1; 7 bases line up with TRBD1. V lost 0 bases to trimming and J lost 1 base; unmatched junction nucleotides: 9. The CDR3 has 17 residues. Germline V gene sequence: CDR1 SGHRS, CDR2 YFSETQ. CDR3 nucleotides: TGCGCCAGCAGCTTGGTGTTCAGGGGGGCTAAGAACACTGAAGCTTTCTTT. It is translated as CASSLVFRGAKNTEAFF. Full variable domain (missing parts from reference TRBV5-1 and TRBJ1-1): KAGVTQTPRYLIKTRGQQVTLSCSPISGHRSVSWYQQTPGQGLQFLFEYFSETQRNKGNFPGRFSGRQFSNSRSEMNVSTLELGDSALYLCASSLVFRGAKNTEAFFGQGTRLTVV.

The chain combines TRBV4-1 with TRBJ1-4, with 8 positions matching TRBD1. The germline gives CDR1 MGHRA, CDR2 YSYEKL. This CDR3 has 15 amino acids. V was clipped by 6 bases and J by 3 bases; unmatched bases: 6. CDR3 protein: CASSFRGLANEKLFF. In DNA form, the CDR3 reads TGCGCCAGCAGTTTCAGGGGGCTAGCTAATGAAAAACTGTTTTTT.

This clonotype came up a few times. This chain joins TRBV20-1 and TRBJ2-7; 9 bases match TRBD2. The germline gives CDR1 DFQATT, CDR2 SNEGSKA (reference sequence). The CDR3 contains 14 residues. Trimming cost V 1 base and J 0 bases; bases outside gene matches: 1. This chain's CDR3 is CSARVSGSSYEQYF. Written as DNA, the CDR3 is TGCAGTGCTAGAGTTAGCGGGAGCTCCTACGAGCAGTACTTC.

About this clonotype itself: A much more abundant neighbour one base away suggests this may be a read error. The rearrangement uses TRBV6-1 and TRBJ2-7, with D perhaps TRBD1 (6 bases). The germline V and J ends were trimmed by 6 bases and 4 bases, with 16 bases remaining between them. CDR3 length equals 14 residues. The germline V gene has CDR1 MNHNS and CDR2 SASEGT. The CDR3 nucleotides are TGTGCCAGCAGCCACGACAGGAGACTTTACGAGCAGTACTTC. Its translation: CASSHDRRLYEQYF.

The gene calls are TRBV5-1 and TRBJ1-2, with no clear D. Germline CDR1 and CDR2: SGHRS and YFSETQ. V was cut by 0 bases and J by 1 base, with 7 bases left in between. CDR3 length: 14 residues. The CDR3 sequence is CASSLDLLNYGYTF. The CDR3 bases are TGCGCCAGCAGCTTGGACCTCCTTAACTATGGCTACACCTTC.

This clonotype was observed at least ten times. The chain couples TRBV20-1 to TRBJ1-5; no firm D call. Per the germline V gene, CDR1 is DFQATT and CDR2 is SNEGSKA (reference sequence). The ends were cut back, 3 bases at V and 6 bases at J, with 6 bases in the middle. The CDR3 runs 11 residues. CDR3 residues: CSASLGQPQHF. The CDR3 DNA is TGCAGTGCTAGTCTAGGTCAGCCCCAGCATTTT.

The chain joins TRBV5-1 to TRBJ2-5; D not resolved. The V end lost 9 bases, the J end lost 5 bases, and 14 bases lay between the germline ends. The CDR3 is 12 amino acids. CDR1 is SGHRS, CDR2 YFSETQ, per germline. In nucleotides, the CDR3 is TGCGCCACCTCATTCCTGGGTGAGACCCAGTACTTC. Its protein is CATSFLGETQYF.

This clonotype has a count of ten or more. The V and J genes are TRBV10-3 and TRBJ2-5; maybe TRBD2 (9 bases). Looked up from germline, CDR1 is ENHRY and CDR2 is SYGVKD. V shed 8 bases and J shed 0 bases, with 19 bases lying between them. This CDR3 has 16 amino acids. CDR3 sequence: CAIGSSGDRYQETQYF. Here the CDR3 DNA reads TGTGCCATCGGCTCTAGCGGGGACAGGTACCAAGAGACCCAGTACTTC.

This clonotype appeared many times. The chain uses TRBV11-3 and TRBJ2-5, with a weak D call TRBD2 (6 bases). This CDR3 is built from 13 residues. V was trimmed by 2 bases and J by 6 bases, leaving 10 bases between them. Germline V gene data show CDR1 as SGHNT and CDR2 as YENEEA. The CDR3 DNA follows: TGTGCCAGCAGCTTAAGTGGGGGGAAGACCCAGTACTTC. This gives the protein CASSLSGGKTQYF.

Ten or more counts support this clonotype. V usage is TRBV10-3 and J usage is TRBJ1-1; weak D call: TRBD1 (6 bases). Germline V CDR1 and CDR2: ENHRY, SYGVKD. The CDR3 is made up of 13 amino acids. Between the trimmed V and J ends, which lost 6 bases and 5 bases, there was a span of 13 bases. The CDR3 here is CAIRADRPTEAFF. The CDR3 nucleotides read TGTGCCATCAGAGCGGACAGACCTACTGAAGCTTTCTTT.